This T cell receptor (beta chain) was obtained from a study of blood T cell repertoires in COVID-19. About the research overall: The United States, Italy and Spain provided the acute and convalescent COVID-19 samples. PBMCs, B-cell-depleted T cells, or T cells were the source of the cDNA or gDNA that made up the material.

This clone was counted once. V was pared by 5 bases and J by 4 bases, with 8 bases of the junction left unmatched. The CDR3 sequence is 15 residues long. Germline lookup yields CDR1 KGHSH and CDR2 LQKENI. Original processing notes: Estimation of nucleated cell counts was performed using reference gene primer amplification. Using immunoSEQ multiplex PCR, the repertoire was profiled, and TCRdb retains in-frame clones only, with some absent. D and trimming were read from the DNA, whereas the V and J calls and clone size are those reported in that table. Of 55,000 or so clones in the sample, 85% were seen once.

V is TRBV18 and J is TRBJ1-1, with 9 bases fitting TRBD1. This clonotype was sampled from a human donor in a cohort sampled during active COVID-19. The sequenced sample was peripheral blood. CDR3 residues: CASSVTGGWGTEAFF. CDR3 DNA: TGTGCCAGCTCAGTCACAGGGGGCTGGGGCACTGAAGCTTTCTTT.